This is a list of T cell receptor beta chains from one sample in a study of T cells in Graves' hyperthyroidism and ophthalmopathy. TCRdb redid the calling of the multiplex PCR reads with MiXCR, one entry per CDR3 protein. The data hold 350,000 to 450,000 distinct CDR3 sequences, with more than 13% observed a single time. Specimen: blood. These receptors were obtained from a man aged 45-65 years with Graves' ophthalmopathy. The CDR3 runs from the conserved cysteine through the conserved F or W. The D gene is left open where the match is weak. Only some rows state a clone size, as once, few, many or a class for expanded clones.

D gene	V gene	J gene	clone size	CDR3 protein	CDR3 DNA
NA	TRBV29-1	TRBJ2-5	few	CSSGVRETQYF	TGCAGCTCCGGGGTGAGGGAGACCCAGTACTTC
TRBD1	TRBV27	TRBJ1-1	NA	CASSLRQGPRAFF	TGTGCCAGCAGTCTAAGACAGGGCCCACGAGCTTTCTTT
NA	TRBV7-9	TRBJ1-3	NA	CASSFVVRRASGNTIYF	TGTGCCAGCAGCTTCGTCGTGCGTCGGGCTTCTGGAAACACCATATATTTT
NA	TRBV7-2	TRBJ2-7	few	CASSQNRDFHSYEQYF	TGTGCCAGCAGCCAAAACAGGGATTTCCACTCCTACGAGCAGTACTTC
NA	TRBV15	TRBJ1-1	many	CATSREGAEAFF	TGTGCCACCAGCAGAGAGGGCGCTGAAGCTTTCTTT
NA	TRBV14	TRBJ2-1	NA	CASSHLTTIKSNEQFF	TGTGCCAGCAGCCACCTTACTACCATTAAGTCCAATGAGCAGTTCTTC
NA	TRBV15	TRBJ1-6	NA	CATSRGDAGGSPLHF	TGTGCCACCAGCAGAGGAGACGCCGGCGGTTCACCCCTCCACTTT
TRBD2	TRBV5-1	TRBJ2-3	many	CASSFGLAIDYTDTQYF	TGCGCCAGCAGCTTTGGACTAGCGATAGACTACACAGATACGCAGTATTTT
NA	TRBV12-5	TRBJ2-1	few	CASGSGGVDNEQFF	TGTGCTAGTGGCTCAGGGGGGGTGGACAATGAGCAGTTCTTC
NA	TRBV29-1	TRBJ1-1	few	CSVSGAEAFF	TGCAGCGTCTCAGGGGCTGAAGCTTTCTTT
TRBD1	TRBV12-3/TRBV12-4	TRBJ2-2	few	CASSNFLGQGVSDTGELFF	TGTGCCAGCAGCAACTTTCTGGGACAGGGGGTATCGGACACCGGGGAGCTGTTTTTT
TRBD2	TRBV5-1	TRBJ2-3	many	CASRISGRTDTQYF	TGCGCCAGCAGAATTAGCGGGAGGACAGATACGCAGTATTTT
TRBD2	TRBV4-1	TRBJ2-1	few	CASSQRTSDTRGEQFF	TGCGCCAGCAGCCAAAGGACTAGTGATACCCGGGGGGAGCAGTTCTTC
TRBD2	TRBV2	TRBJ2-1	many	CATKAGGVDEQFF	TGTGCCACCAAGGCGGGAGGCGTGGATGAGCAGTTCTTC
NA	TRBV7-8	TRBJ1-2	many	CASSLALGAANYGYTF	TGTGCCAGCAGCTTAGCGCTGGGGGCGGCGAACTATGGCTACACCTTC
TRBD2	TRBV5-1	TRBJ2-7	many	CASSFTSDSYEQYF	TGCGCCAGCAGCTTTACTAGCGACTCCTACGAGCAGTACTTC